This TCR beta chain is from a study of human T cells and chemical hapten exposure. Study conclusions and caveats: Significantly more large CDR3 similarity clusters were formed by expanded TCRs than by controls. Correlating positively with patch test score were the PT1 expanded TCR counts.

Documented time point: patch test 1, 2 weeks after DPC sensitization. As for treatment: therapeutic diphenylcyclopropenone sensitization with weekly scalp DPC. The study drew its donors from alopecia patients who were 18 to 70 years old and suitable for DPC. Via MiXCR, TCRdb re-called the RACE reads, giving one row per CDR3 protein. The sample holds about 110,000 distinct CDR3 sequences, more than 9.5% seen once. The sample holds a few counts of this clonotype. The antigen remains unidentified. The starting material was whole blood, obtained in connection with sensitization to the hapten diphenylcyclopropenone (DPC). This receptor was obtained from a woman between 40 and 55 years old with alopecia areata. Some clones in this sample may be carry-over from other donors' samples.

CDR3 amino acids: CASTSARGSFF. DNA for the CDR3: TGTGCCAGCACCTCCGCAAGGGGGTCTTTCTTT. The chain uses TRBV6-5 and TRBJ1-1; tentative D call: TRBD1 (6 bases). There are 11 residues in the CDR3. Trimming removed 7 bases at V and 12 bases at J, with 15 bases between. Germline CDR1 MNHEY, CDR2 SVGAGI.